This entry lists 32 T cell receptor beta chains sequenced from one sample in a study of T cells in Graves' hyperthyroidism and ophthalmopathy. Amplified TCR beta CDR3 regions derived from RNA transcripts. When the TCR CDR3 underwent first-round RT-PCR, the HTBI primer set was used. One entry per CDR3 protein results from TCRdb running MiXCR on the multiplex PCR reads. The table has fewer than 40,000 distinct CDR3 sequences, under 65% seen once. Sequenced material: blood. The origin of the receptors is a woman aged 40 to 55 with Graves' ophthalmopathy.

With regard to this clonotype: One base away lies a much larger clone, so this may be a sequencing read error. The chain uses TRBV12-3 or TRBV12-4 and TRBJ1-1; D may be TRBD1 (6 bases). The CDR3 is made up of 12 amino acids. CDR3 DNA sequence: TGTGCCAGCAGAAGGGGGAACACTGAAGCTCTCTTT. Translating gives CASRRGNTEALF.

Many counts were recorded for this clonotype. The chain has TRBV3-1 and TRBJ2-1, with D hard to call. The CDR3 is made up of 15 amino acids. The germline V gene has CDR1 LGHDT and CDR2 YNNKEL (reference sequence). Trimming took 0 bases from V and 0 from J, leaving 6 bases between them. CDR3 in DNA: TGTGCCAGCAGCCAAGATCTTAGCTCCTACAATGAGCAGTTCTTC. Its translation: CASSQDLSSYNEQFF.

This clonotype has ten or more counts. CDR3 bases: TGTGCCAGCAGTGAAGTTGGGACAGGGAACTCCTACGAGCAGTACTTC. Its protein is CASSEVGTGNSYEQYF. The V call is TRBV6-1, the J call TRBJ2-7, with TRBD1 matching 9 bases. This CDR3 has 16 amino acids. The junction had 4 bases not matched to a gene; V was cut back by 1 base and J by 0 bases. Germline CDR1 is MNHNS and CDR2 is SASEGT.

A few counts support this clonotype. The CDR3 DNA reads TGTGCCAGCTCACCCAGGCGGGGTAGCACAGATACGCAGTATTTT. The encoded protein is CASSPRRGSTDTQYF. The J gene is TRBJ2-3, the V gene TRBV18; a possible D gene is TRBD2 (6 bases). CDR1 and CDR2 (germline): KGHSH, LQKENI. V was cut by 3 bases and J by 0 bases, with 10 bases left in between. The CDR3 length is 15 residues.

This clonotype has at least ten counts. The V call is TRBV28, the J call TRBJ2-5, with 11 bases aligning to TRBD2. The CDR3 consists of 15 residues. Germline V gene sequence: CDR1 MDHEN, CDR2 SYDVKM. After removal of 6 bases from V and 2 bases from J, the junction contained 5 bases not matched to a gene. The DNA of the CDR3 is TGTGCCAGCAGGCCCCGGACTAGCGGGCAAGAGACCCAGTACTTC. Encoded protein: CASRPRTSGQETQYF.

In this sample, this clonotype is medium-sized. V is TRBV10-3 and J is TRBJ2-1; no clear D gene. The CDR3 is 12 amino acids. V lost 0 bases and J 6 bases, leaving 3 bases between the germline ends. The germline V gene has CDR1 ENHRY and CDR2 SYGVKD. The CDR3 loop is CAISESPNEQFF. DNA of the CDR3: TGTGCCATCAGTGAGTCCCCCAATGAGCAGTTCTTC.

As for this clonotype: At one of its ends the junction is not consistent with the germline gene, which may arise from a read error. This chain uses TRBV11-3 with TRBJ2-1, with 8 bases identical to TRBD2. Per the germline V gene, CDR1 is SGHNT and CDR2 is YENEEA. The CDR3 has 15 residues. The CDR3 spells CASSLPGLVDNVQFF. The CDR3 DNA is TGTGCCAGCAGCTTACCGGGACTAGTGGACAATGTGCAGTTCTTC.

The V and J genes are TRBV12-3 or TRBV12-4 and TRBJ2-2; 7 positions agree with TRBD2. V shed 2 bases, J shed 7 bases, and the junction held 1 base outside the gene matches. The length of the CDR3 is 13 residues. The chain's CDR3 is CASSLSGGGELFF. The CDR3 DNA follows: TGTGCCAGCAGTTTATCGGGGGGCGGGGAGCTGTTTTTT.

This clonotype came up many times. This chain connects TRBV5-1 to TRBJ2-3, with a weak D call TRBD2 (6 bases). The CDR3 covers 14 residues. Trimming pared 4 bases from V and 0 bases from J, leaving 9 bases between. Germline CDR1 SGHRS, CDR2 YFSETQ. The CDR3 nucleotides read TGCGCCAGCAGCGGAGGGACCAGCACAGATACGCAGTATTTT. It translates to CASSGGTSTDTQYF.

The rearrangement joins TRBV15 to TRBJ1-4; no clear D gene. The V gene's germline CDR1 is LNHNV and CDR2 YYDKDF (reference sequence). The CDR3 has 13 residues. V lost 2 bases and J 8 bases, leaving 9 bases between the germline ends. This CDR3 is CATSRPGGEKLFF. CDR3 DNA: TGTGCCACCAGCAGACCCGGAGGGGAAAAACTGTTTTTT.

By share of the sample, this clonotype is medium-sized. This chain connects TRBV2 to TRBJ1-5; D unclear. Trimming removed 5 bases from V and 2 bases from J, with 10 bases in between. The germline CDR1 and CDR2 sequences are SNHLY and FYNNEI. The CDR3 totals 14 residues. DNA of the CDR3: TGTGCCAGCAGTTCTAGGGTTGGCAATCAGCCCCAGCATTTT. Its translation is CASSSRVGNQPQHF.

The CDR3 is CSARDLAPSSYNEQFF. CDR3 DNA sequence: TGCAGTGCTAGAGATCTAGCTCCCAGCTCCTACAATGAGCAGTTCTTC. The chain carries TRBV20-1 and TRBJ2-1; D perhaps matches TRBD2 (5 bases). Trimming took off 0 bases at V and 0 bases at J, with 12 bases between the two ends. The CDR3 spans 16 residues. Germline V gene lookup returns CDR1 DFQATT and CDR2 SNEGSKA (reference sequence).

The rearrangement links TRBV7-9 to TRBJ2-2; the match to TRBD2 covers 13 bases. The CDR3 has 16 residues. Germline V CDR1 and CDR2: SEHNR, FQNEAQ (reference sequence). Trimming cost V 5 bases and J 6 bases; bases outside gene matches: 6. The CDR3 DNA follows: TGTGCCAGCAGCGCGCCGGGACTAGCGGGACCCGGGGAGCTGTTTTTT. Translating gives CASSAPGLAGPGELFF.

This clonotype has a count of ten or more. CDR3 region: CASSLVTGRQGQPQHF. In DNA form, the CDR3 reads TGTGCCAGCAGCTTAGTAACAGGGAGACAGGGTCAGCCCCAGCATTTT. V usage is TRBV7-2 and J usage is TRBJ1-5; TRBD1 aligns across 7 bases. The germline V gene encodes CDR1 SGHTA and CDR2 FQGNSA. The J segment lost 6 bases and the V segment lost 1 base, leaving 9 bases of the junction unmatched. This CDR3 is built from 16 residues.

This clonotype was seen at least ten times. The chain employs TRBV6-1 and TRBJ2-7; D not certain. Germline CDR1 reads MNHNS; CDR2 reads SASEGT. The V end was cut by 1 base, the J end by 2 bases, with 3 bases between. The CDR3 has 12 amino acids. CDR3 loop: CASSEVAYEQYF. Here the CDR3 DNA reads TGTGCCAGCAGTGAAGTCGCCTACGAGCAGTACTTC.

On this clonotype: Since the CDR3 does not end with the conserved phenylalanine or tryptophan, this likely comes from a read error. The genes are TRBV9 and TRBJ2-3, with 13 bases fitting TRBD2. Germline values: CDR1 SGDLS, CDR2 YYNGEE. The CDR3 sequence is 18 residues long. In DNA, the CDR3 is TGTGCCAGCAGCGGGACTAGCGGGGGTTTCGGGAGCACAGATGCGCAGTATTCT. This translates into CASSGTSGGFGSTDAQYS.

The V gene is TRBV7-2, the J gene TRBJ1-2; D is unresolved. Looked up from germline, CDR1 is SGHTA and CDR2 is FQGNSA. This CDR3 comprises 15 residues. Between the trimmed V and J ends, which lost 6 bases and 6 bases, there was a span of 20 bases. This CDR3 reads CASSTVGPQRDGYTF. The CDR3 DNA follows: TGTGCCAGCAGTACGGTAGGGCCTCAGCGCGATGGCTACACCTTC.

This clonotype was found many times. In DNA, the CDR3 is TGCAGTGCTAGAGATCTTACCGGGACAGGGTTTCCCGGGGAGCTGTTTTTT. Its translation: CSARDLTGTGFPGELFF. This chain joins TRBV20-1 and TRBJ2-2; 9 nucleotides match TRBD1. The J segment lost 6 bases and the V segment lost 0 bases, leaving 11 bases of the junction unmatched. There are 17 residues in the CDR3. CDR1 DFQATT and CDR2 SNEGSKA come from the germline V gene (reference sequence).

As for this clonotype: The germline gene is not matched at one end of the junction; a read error may be the cause. The V and J genes are TRBV6-5 and TRBJ2-5, with 8 bases identical to TRBD2. The CDR3 has 14 amino acids. Germline CDR1 reads MNHEY; CDR2 reads SVGAGI. CDR3 DNA: TGTACCAGCAGTTTTAGCGGGATTCAAGAGACCCAGTACTTC. This gives the protein CTSSFSGIQETQYF.

This clonotype was counted once. This chain uses TRBV6-1 with TRBJ2-7, with a tentative D call TRBD1 (5 bases). Germline loops: CDR1 MNHNS, CDR2 SASEGT. The germline V and J ends were trimmed by 8 bases and 2 bases, with 10 bases remaining between them. The CDR3 runs to 12 residues. The CDR3 region has the DNA TGTGCCAGCCATCAGGGCCCCTACGAGCAGTACTTC. Translation gives CASHQGPYEQYF.

This clonotype was observed many times. V is TRBV27 and J is TRBJ1-2, with D possibly TRBD1 on 5 matching bases. The germline V gene encodes CDR1 MNHEY and CDR2 SMNVEV (reference sequence). This CDR3 region has 14 residues. V shed 4 bases and J shed 2 bases, with 11 bases lying between them. CDR3 sequence: CASSSMGENYGYTF. Written as DNA, the CDR3 is TGTGCCAGCAGTTCTATGGGGGAGAACTATGGCTACACCTTC.

Regarding this clonotype: This sequence may be a read error, since a much larger clone differs from it by one base. The V and J genes are TRBV5-5 and TRBJ2-7, with D possibly matching TRBD2 (5 bases). There are 14 residues in the CDR3. Germline V CDR1 and CDR2: SGHKS, YYEKEE (reference sequence). This CDR3 reads CANSLEVNAYEQYF. The CDR3 nucleotides read TGTGCCAACAGCTTGGAGGTCAACGCCTACGAGCAGTACTTC.

This clonotype came up many times. The chain couples TRBV6-4 to TRBJ2-1; TRBD2 agrees at 7 bases. Per the germline V gene, CDR1 is MRHNA and CDR2 is SNTAGT. After removal of 1 base from V and 10 bases from J, the junction contained 4 bases not matched to a gene. The CDR3 is made up of 13 amino acids. The CDR3 DNA sequence: TGTGCCAGCAGTGACTTACTAGCGCGCGAGCAGTTCTTC. It encodes CASSDLLAREQFF.

V usage is TRBV24-1 and J usage is TRBJ1-1, with a tentative D call TRBD1 (6 bases). V lost 5 bases to trimming and J lost 5 bases, with 11 bases between them. The germline gives CDR1 KGHDR, CDR2 SFDVKD. This CDR3 spans 13 amino acids. This CDR3 reads CATSGGGGTEAFF. The CDR3 DNA reads as TGTGCCACCAGTGGGGGAGGGGGAACTGAAGCTTTCTTT.

This clonotype came up many times. CDR3 sequence (DNA): TGTGCCACCAGTGAAACCCCTACTAGCGGGGGCACCGGGGAGCTGTTTTTT. As protein: CATSETPTSGGTGELFF. This chain connects TRBV24-1 to TRBJ2-2; 11 bases are a match to TRBD2. Per germline, CDR1 KGHDR and CDR2 SFDVKD. The trim removed 4 bases at V and 4 bases at J, leaving 7 bases unmatched. CDR3 length equals 17 residues.

This clonotype came up many times. This chain joins TRBV7-9 and TRBJ1-1; D unclear. CDR3 length: 14 amino acids. Per germline, CDR1 SEHNR and CDR2 FQNEAQ (reference sequence). Trimming cost V 6 bases and J 1 base, with 12 bases left between them. The CDR3: CASSSYTSNTEAFF. Written as DNA, the CDR3 is TGTGCCAGCAGTTCCTACACTTCGAACACTGAAGCTTTCTTT.

This clonotype was seen once. A much bigger clone sits one base away, suggesting this may be a read error. The V call is TRBV28, the J call TRBJ1-6; D unclear. The germline V gene encodes CDR1 MDHEN and CDR2 SYDVKM. The CDR3 extends over 16 amino acids. DNA of the CDR3: TGTGCCGGCAGAGTCGACATGATCTCCTATAATTCACCCCTCCACTTT. Protein sequence: CAGRVDMISYNSPLHF.

This clonotype was seen repeatedly, ten times or more. This chain connects TRBV6-5 to TRBJ2-1, with D perhaps TRBD2 (6 bases). The CDR3 consists of 15 residues. Germline CDR1 reads MNHEY; CDR2 reads SVGAGI. The V and J ends lost 6 bases and 7 bases respectively, with 19 bases between them. This CDR3 is CASRWRRERANEQFF. Here the CDR3 DNA reads TGTGCCAGCAGGTGGCGCAGGGAGCGGGCGAATGAGCAGTTCTTC.

This clonotype was observed many times. This chain connects TRBV4-1 to TRBJ2-1; D gene unclear. The V and J ends lost 0 bases and 11 bases respectively, with 11 bases between them. Germline V CDR1 and CDR2: MGHRA, YSYEKL. This CDR3 has 13 residues. The CDR3 region is CASSQDVGRQQFF. The CDR3 DNA sequence: TGCGCCAGCAGCCAAGACGTAGGACGGCAGCAGTTCTTC.

The chain carries TRBV9 and TRBJ2-3; 8 positions agree with TRBD1. The CDR3 spans 15 residues. CDR1 and CDR2 (germline): SGDLS, YYNGEE. V shed 2 bases, J shed 3 bases, and the junction held 5 bases outside the gene matches. The CDR3 DNA is TGTGCCAGCAGCGTGGGGACAGGACTTACAGATACGCAGTATTTT. It yields the protein CASSVGTGLTDTQYF.

This chain links TRBV5-1 with TRBJ2-7; D may be TRBD1 or TRBD2 (5 bases each). Deletions cut 4 bases from V and 3 bases from J, with 14 bases between. Per germline, CDR1 SGHRS and CDR2 YFSETQ. The CDR3 is made up of 14 amino acids. The CDR3 reads CASSEGIPIYEQYF. The CDR3 DNA is TGCGCCAGCAGCGAGGGGATCCCTATCTACGAGCAGTACTTC.

J is TRBJ2-7 and V is TRBV13; D unresolved. Germline CDR1 is PRHDT and CDR2 is FYEKMQ (reference sequence). The CDR3 has 13 amino acids. The CDR3: CASSLTHSYEQYV. CDR3 sequence (DNA): TGTGCCAGCAGCCTTACCCACTCCTATGAGCAGTACGTC.